The 2 T cell receptor beta chains presented below share a single source sample, sequenced in a study of T cell responses to AZD1222 COVID-19 vaccine. Clones were sequenced by immunoSEQ multiplex PCR, and TCRdb holds only the in-frame ones, with some missing. The table lists about 160,000 clones, 80% to 90% of them singletons. The starting material was peripheral blood, obtained on day 0 of AZD1222 vaccination. All receptors derive from an adult in good health.

The chain combines TRBV7-9 with TRBJ2-5; D remains ambiguous. V lost 2 bases and J 2 bases, leaving 18 bases between the germline ends. The CDR3 totals 17 residues. The germline CDR1 and CDR2 sequences are SEHNR and FQNEAQ (reference sequence). The CDR3 loop reads CASSLTPVAPGQETQYF. DNA of the CDR3: TGTGCCAGCAGCTTAACCCCAGTTGCCCCAGGACAAGAGACCCAGTACTTC.

The gene calls are TRBV11-2 and TRBJ1-1; D is ambiguous. Germline V lookup: CDR1 SGHAT, CDR2 FQNNGV. Trimming stripped 0 bases from V and 11 bases from J, with 16 bases between. CDR3 length: 14 amino acids. The DNA for the CDR3 is TGTGCCAGCAGCTTAGACCCAAGTTCGATGCATGCTTTCTTT. It specifies CASSLDPSSMHAFF.